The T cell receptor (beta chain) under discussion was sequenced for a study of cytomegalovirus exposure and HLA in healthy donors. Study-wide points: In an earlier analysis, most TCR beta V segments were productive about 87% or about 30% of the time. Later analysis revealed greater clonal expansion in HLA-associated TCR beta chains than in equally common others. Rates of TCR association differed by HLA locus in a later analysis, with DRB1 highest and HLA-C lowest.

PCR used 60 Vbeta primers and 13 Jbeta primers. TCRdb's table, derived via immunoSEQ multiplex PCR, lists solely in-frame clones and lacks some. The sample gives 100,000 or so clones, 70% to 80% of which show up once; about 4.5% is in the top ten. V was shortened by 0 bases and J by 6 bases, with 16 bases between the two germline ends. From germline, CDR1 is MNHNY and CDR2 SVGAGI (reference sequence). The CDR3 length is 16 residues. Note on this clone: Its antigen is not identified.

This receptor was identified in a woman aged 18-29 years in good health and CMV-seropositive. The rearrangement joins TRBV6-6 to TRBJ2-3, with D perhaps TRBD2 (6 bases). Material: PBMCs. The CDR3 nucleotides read TGTGCCAGCAGTTACTCGAGGACGGGAGAGTTGGATACGCAGTATTTT. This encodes CASSYSRTGELDTQYF.